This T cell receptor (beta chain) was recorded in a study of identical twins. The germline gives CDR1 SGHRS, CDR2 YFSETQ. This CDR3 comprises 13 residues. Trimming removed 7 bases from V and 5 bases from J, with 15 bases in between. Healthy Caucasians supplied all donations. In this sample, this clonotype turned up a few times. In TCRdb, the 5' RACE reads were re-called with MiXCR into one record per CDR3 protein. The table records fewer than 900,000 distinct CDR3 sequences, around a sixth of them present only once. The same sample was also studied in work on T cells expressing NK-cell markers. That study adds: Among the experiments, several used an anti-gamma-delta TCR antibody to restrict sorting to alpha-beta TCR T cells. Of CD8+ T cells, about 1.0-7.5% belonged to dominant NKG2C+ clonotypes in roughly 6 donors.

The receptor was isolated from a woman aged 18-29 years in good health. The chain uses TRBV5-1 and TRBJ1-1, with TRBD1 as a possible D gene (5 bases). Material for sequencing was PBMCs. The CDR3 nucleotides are TGCGCCAGCCGTCCCTGGGGGAGGACTGAAGCTTTCTTT. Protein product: CASRPWGRTEAFF.